The 25 T cell receptor beta chains presented below share a single source sample, sequenced in a study of molecular identifiers for immune sequencing clone quantification. Via MiXCR, TCRdb re-called the PCR reads, giving one row per CDR3 protein. The sample comprises 65,000 to 70,000 distinct CDR3 sequences, 15% to 20% of which are singletons, and around 1.5% rests with the top ten. Sequenced input: naive CD8+ T cells from blood, with Jurkat cell RNA spiked in. Subset in this sample: FACS-sorted CD8+CD4-CCR7+CD45RA+ naive T cells. Every receptor here comes from a human donor in good health. Some libraries in this study had Jurkat cell RNA spiked in.

This clonotype has a single count. A read error is possible here, since a much larger clone lies one base away. The rearrangement uses TRBV4-1 and TRBJ2-7; D is perhaps TRBD2 (6 bases). CDR3 length equals 13 residues. The V end lost 2 bases, the J end lost 6 bases, and 11 bases lay between the germline ends. Per the germline V gene, CDR1 is MGHRA and CDR2 is YSYEKL. The CDR3 region is CASSQLRDCEQYF. The CDR3 coding sequence is TGCGCCAGCAGCCAACTCCGGGACTGCGAGCAGTACTTC.

At least ten counts were recorded for this clonotype. This chain joins TRBV6-6 and TRBJ1-3, with TRBD1 as a possible D gene (5 bases). The CDR3 loop spans 15 amino acids. Trimming stripped 9 bases from V and 0 bases from J, with 15 bases between. The V gene's germline CDR1 is MNHNY and CDR2 SVGAGI (reference sequence). This CDR3 reads CASGDVQSSGNTIYF. The CDR3 nucleotides are TGTGCCAGTGGGGACGTACAAAGCTCTGGAAACACCATATATTTT.

This clonotype appeared many times. The rearrangement uses TRBV5-1 and TRBJ1-1; D not certain. The germline V gene encodes CDR1 SGHRS and CDR2 YFSETQ. V gave up 2 bases and J gave up 7 bases, with 12 bases separating them. CDR3 length: 13 residues. CDR3 sequence reads: CASSFSSNYEAFF. The CDR3 DNA follows: TGCGCCAGCAGCTTTAGCAGTAATTATGAAGCTTTCTTT.

This clonotype came up many times. The genes are TRBV9 and TRBJ2-7; a weak D match, TRBD1 (6 bases). V lost 4 bases, J lost 4 bases, and 9 bases lay in between. CDR1 is SGDLS, CDR2 YYNGEE, per germline. The CDR3 has 12 residues. In nucleotides, the CDR3 is TGTGCCAGCAGCTCTCAGGGGTACGAGCAGTACTTC. This encodes CASSSQGYEQYF.

The V gene is TRBV15, the J gene TRBJ2-3; the D gene could be TRBD1 or TRBD2 (5 bases each). The length of the CDR3 is 14 residues. Germline lookup yields CDR1 LNHNV and CDR2 YYDKDF (reference sequence). V was pared by 1 base and J by 8 bases, with 13 bases between. The CDR3, as DNA: TGTGCCACCAGCAGAGTGGGGACCTTCGTTACGCAGTATTTT. Amino acid sequence: CATSRVGTFVTQYF.

In this sample, this clonotype turned up many times. The chain links TRBV29-1 to TRBJ2-2; the D is unclear. CDR1 is SQVTM and CDR2 is ANQGSEA in the germline V gene. The V end was cut by 2 bases, the J end by 0 bases, with 10 bases between. The CDR3 runs 15 residues. The CDR3 nucleotides read TGCAGCGTTGAACTCAGACTTGCGAACACCGGGGAGCTGTTTTTT. Translation gives CSVELRLANTGELFF.

This clonotype has ten or more counts. The chain links TRBV4-3 to TRBJ2-2; 7 bases fit TRBD2. Germline lookup yields CDR1 LGHNA and CDR2 YSLEER. CDR3 length equals 16 residues. After removal of 3 bases from V and 5 bases from J, the junction contained 9 bases not matched to a gene. The CDR3: CASSHGGSTGTGELFF. CDR3 coding DNA: TGCGCCAGCAGCCACGGGGGGTCGACGGGGACCGGGGAGCTGTTTTTT.

This clonotype was recorded a few times. The rearrangement uses TRBV12-3 or TRBV12-4 and TRBJ1-5; the D gene is possibly TRBD1 (6 bases). V lost 3 bases, J lost 5 bases, and 11 bases lay in between. CDR3 length equals 14 residues. For the CDR3, the DNA is TGTGCCAGCAGTTTTGGGGGGCTAGATCAGCCCCAGCATTTT. Translation: CASSFGGLDQPQHF.

This clonotype occurred a few times. This chain uses TRBV11-3 with TRBJ2-4; the D call may be TRBD1 or TRBD2 (5 bases each). Germline CDR1 SGHNT, CDR2 YENEEA. With 5 bases removed from V and 5 bases from J, the gap between germline ends came to 13 bases. The CDR3 sequence is 14 residues long. The CDR3 loop reads CASSGWDVENIQYF. Here the CDR3 DNA reads TGTGCCAGCAGCGGATGGGACGTAGAAAACATTCAGTACTTC.

The sample holds many counts of this clonotype. The chain employs TRBV7-9 and TRBJ1-1, with a weak D call TRBD1 (5 bases). The germline CDR1 and CDR2 sequences are SEHNR and FQNEAQ (reference sequence). CDR3 length equals 15 residues. V lost 5 bases and J 0 bases, leaving 13 bases between the germline ends. The CDR3 DNA reads as TGTGCCAGCAGCATCACGACAGAGATGAACACTGAAGCTTTCTTT. The encoded protein is CASSITTEMNTEAFF.

Ten or more counts support this clonotype. The chain carries TRBV11-2 and TRBJ2-1; TRBD2 matches 9 bases. The V segment lost 6 bases and the J segment 0 bases; nucleotides outside the gene matches: 6. Looked up from germline, CDR1 is SGHAT and CDR2 is FQNNGV. This CDR3 has 16 amino acids. The CDR3 sequence is CASRELAGYSYNEQFF. CDR3 nucleotides: TGTGCCAGCAGGGAACTAGCGGGTTACTCCTACAATGAGCAGTTCTTC.

This clonotype was counted many times. The chain employs TRBV4-1 and TRBJ2-7, with a weak D call TRBD2 (6 bases). CDR3 length: 13 amino acids. The germline gives CDR1 MGHRA, CDR2 YSYEKL. V was cut by 4 bases and J by 3 bases, with 10 bases left in between. CDR3 DNA sequence: TGCGCCAGCAGCCTCCATAGCGGCTACGAGCAGTACTTC. This gives the protein CASSLHSGYEQYF.

As concerns this clonotype: The conserved closing phenylalanine or tryptophan is absent in this CDR3, likely reflecting a read error. Because the CDR3's place on the DNA is in doubt, the DNA is left out and the CDR3 is given as listed by TCRdb. This chain joins TRBV4-1 and TRBJ2-3. The CDR3 is 14 amino acids in total, end residues counted. Germline CDR1 MGHRA, CDR2 YSYEKL. CDR3 loop: CASSLTFATNERYS.

This clonotype was observed many times. This chain links TRBV11-3 with TRBJ2-1; a possible D gene is TRBD2 (6 bases). Germline V lookup: CDR1 SGHNT, CDR2 YENEEA. Deletions cut 6 bases from V and 0 bases from J, with 15 bases between. CDR3 length: 16 residues. The CDR3 bases are TGTGCCAGCAGGGACCCTAGCGCCCCCTCCTACAATGAGCAGTTCTTC. This sequence encodes CASRDPSAPSYNEQFF.

This clonotype was recorded at least ten times. The V and J genes are TRBV21-1 and TRBJ2-3. TRBV21-1 is deemed a pseudogene. The CDR3 covers 14 residues. DNA of the CDR3: TGTGCCAGCAGCAAAGGTGTACTTGGAGATACGCAGTATTTT. It is translated as CASSKGVLGDTQYF.

By frequency in the sample, this clonotype is medium-sized. The V gene is TRBV20-1, the J gene TRBJ2-7; 9 nucleotides agree with TRBD2. The J segment lost 5 bases and the V segment lost 4 bases, leaving 6 bases of the junction unmatched. From germline, CDR1 is DFQATT and CDR2 SNEGSKA (reference sequence). The CDR3 length is 13 residues. The CDR3 reads CSATGTSIHEQYF. The CDR3 DNA reads as TGCAGTGCTACCGGGACTAGCATCCACGAGCAGTACTTC.

Many counts were recorded for this clonotype. This sequence joins TRBV7-2 and TRBJ2-2; 8 bases agree with TRBD2. This CDR3 has 15 amino acids. Germline CDR1 SGHTA, CDR2 FQGNSA. Unmatched junction bases numbered 8, after V lost 5 bases and J lost 6 bases. CDR3 sequence: CASSQGAGVAGELFF. CDR3 DNA: TGTGCCAGCAGCCAGGGAGCGGGAGTGGCCGGGGAGCTGTTTTTT.

This clonotype was counted only a few times. This sequence joins TRBV5-1 and TRBJ2-1; TRBD2 matches 10 bases. Germline-derived CDR1 and CDR2 are SGHRS and YFSETQ. The CDR3 length is 15 residues. The junction had 5 bases not matched to a gene; V was cut back by 0 bases and J by 8 bases. DNA of the CDR3: TGCGCCAGCAGCTTGGTATCTAGCGGGAGCTATGAGCAGTTCTTC. Amino acids: CASSLVSSGSYEQFF.

This clonotype was recorded many times. J is TRBJ2-7 and V is TRBV4-2, with 7 bases lining up with TRBD2. The V segment lost 6 bases and the J segment 4 bases; nucleotides outside the gene matches: 9. There are 14 residues in the CDR3. Germline CDR1 is LGHNA and CDR2 is YNFKEQ. In nucleotides, the CDR3 is TGTGCCAGCAGTCCCGGACTAGGAGCTTACGAGCAGTACTTC. This codes for CASSPGLGAYEQYF.

This clonotype has just one count. The junction does not match germline at one end; this may be a read error. The chain is built from TRBV7-9 and TRBJ1-1, with unresolved D. CDR1 is SEHNR and CDR2 is FQNEAQ in the germline V gene (reference sequence). The CDR3 has 11 residues. The CDR3 sequence is CASSLGTEASF. In nucleotides, the CDR3 is TGTGCCAGCAGCTTAGGCACTGAAGCTTCCTTT.

This clonotype has ten or more counts. The rearrangement links TRBV3-1 to TRBJ1-3; 10 bases match TRBD1. J gave up 0 bases and V 1 base, and 6 bases lay outside the gene matches. The length of the CDR3 is 18 residues. Germline loops: CDR1 LGHDT, CDR2 YNNKEL (reference sequence). The CDR3 DNA reads as TGTGCCAGCAGCCAAGGGTCGGACAGGGGGAACTCTGGAAACACCATATATTTT. Translating gives CASSQGSDRGNSGNTIYF. The whole variable domain, remainder taken from reference TRBV3-1 and TRBJ1-3, is DTAVSQTPKYLVTQMGNDKSIKCEQNLGHDTMYWYKQDSKKFLKIMFSYNNKELIINETVPNRFSPKSPDKAHLNLHINSLELGDSAVYFCASSQGSDRGNSGNTIYFGEGSWLTVV.

This clonotype was detected many times. The CDR3 spells CASSIDLQRYNSPLHF. The CDR3 DNA sequence: TGTGCCAGTAGTATAGACCTACAGCGGTACAATTCACCCCTCCACTTT. The chain is built from TRBV19 and TRBJ1-6; no definite D call. V lost 0 bases and J lost 7, with 13 bases in between. The germline V gene encodes CDR1 LNHDA and CDR2 SQIVND (reference sequence). The CDR3 spans 16 residues.

A word on this clonotype: A much bigger clone sits one base away, suggesting this may be a read error. This rearrangement joins TRBV5-1 to TRBJ2-7; D ambiguous. CDR1 is SGHRS, CDR2 YFSETQ, per germline. The CDR3 loop spans 15 amino acids. Trimming pared 4 bases from V and 5 bases from J, leaving 19 bases between. For the CDR3, the DNA is TGCGCCAGCAGCCCAGTGGGCGAGACGTCCCACGAGCAGTACTTC. Translation gives CASSPVGETSHEQYF.

This clonotype occurred many times. DNA for the CDR3: TGTGCCAGCCTCCCGGCCAGCGGGAGGGCCGCAGATACGCAGTATTTT. It codes for CASLPASGRAADTQYF. The V call is TRBV27, the J call TRBJ2-3; 10 nucleotides align to TRBD2. Looked up from germline, CDR1 is MNHEY and CDR2 is SMNVEV (reference sequence). V lost 8 bases and J lost 4; bases outside the gene matches: 12. The CDR3 spans 16 residues.

The sample holds one count of this clonotype. This may be a read error: a much more frequent sequence differs by one nucleotide. This CDR3 fails to terminate in the conserved phenylalanine or tryptophan, so it likely reflects a read error. This chain links TRBV11-2 with TRBJ2-5; TRBD1 matches 11 bases. The V and J ends lost 2 bases and 5 bases, in that order; junction bases with no gene match: 10. The CDR3 consists of 17 residues. Germline V gene lookup returns CDR1 SGHAT and CDR2 FQNNGV. CDR3 region: CASSLPTGQGAVETQYY. The DNA for the CDR3 is TGTGCCAGCAGCTTACCTACCGGACAGGGGGCTGTTGAGACCCAGTACTAC.